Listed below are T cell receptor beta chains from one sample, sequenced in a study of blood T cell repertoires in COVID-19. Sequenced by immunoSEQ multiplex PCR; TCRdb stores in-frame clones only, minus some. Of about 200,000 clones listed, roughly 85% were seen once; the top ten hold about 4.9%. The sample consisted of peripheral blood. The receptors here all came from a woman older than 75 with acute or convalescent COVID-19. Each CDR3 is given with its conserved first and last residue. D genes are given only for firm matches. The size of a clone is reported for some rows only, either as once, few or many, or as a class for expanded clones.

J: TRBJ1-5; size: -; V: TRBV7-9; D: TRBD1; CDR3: CASSLRDSYSNQPQHF; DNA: TGTGCCAGCAGCTTAAGGGACAGCTATAGCAATCAGCCCCAGCATTTT
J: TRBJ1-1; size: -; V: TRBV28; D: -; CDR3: CASSLVTHRVEAFF; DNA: TGTGCCAGCAGTTTGGTCACCCATCGGGTTGAAGCTTTCTTT
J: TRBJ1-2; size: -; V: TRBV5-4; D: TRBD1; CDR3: CASSRDRVSGGYTF; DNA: TGTGCCAGCAGCCGGGACAGGGTTTCAGGTGGCTACACCTTC
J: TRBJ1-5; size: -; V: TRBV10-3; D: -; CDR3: CAISESPPGGNQPQHF; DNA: TGTGCCATCAGTGAGTCGCCCCCAGGGGGCAATCAGCCCCAGCATTTT
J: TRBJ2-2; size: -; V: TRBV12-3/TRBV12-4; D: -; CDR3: CASSLQGYGELFF; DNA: TGTGCCAGCAGTTTACAGGGGTACGGGGAGCTGTTTTTT
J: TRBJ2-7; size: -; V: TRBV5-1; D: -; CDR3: CASSLVGQYEQYF; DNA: TGCGCCAGCAGCTTGGTCGGACAGTACGAGCAGTACTTC
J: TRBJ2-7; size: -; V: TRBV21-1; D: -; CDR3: CASSNGTGSISYEQYF; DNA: TGTGCCAGCAGCAATGGCACAGGGTCCATCTCCTACGAGCAGTACTTC
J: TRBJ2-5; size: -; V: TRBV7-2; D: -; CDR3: CASSLFSLETQYF; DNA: TGTGCCAGCAGCTTATTTAGTTTGGAGACCCAGTACTTC
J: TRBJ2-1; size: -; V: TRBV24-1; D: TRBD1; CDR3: CATSEGGQGVGNEQFF; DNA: TGTGCCACCAGTGAGGGGGGACAGGGGGTCGGGAATGAGCAGTTCTTC
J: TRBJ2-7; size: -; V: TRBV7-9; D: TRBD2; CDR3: CASSFIYVSSGRIYEQYF; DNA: TGTGCCAGCAGCTTCATCTATGTCTCTAGCGGGAGAATCTACGAGCAGTACTTC
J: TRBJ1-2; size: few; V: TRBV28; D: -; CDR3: CASSPGQLGRDGYTF; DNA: TGTGCCAGCAGTCCTGGACAGCTGGGAAGGGATGGCTACACCTTC
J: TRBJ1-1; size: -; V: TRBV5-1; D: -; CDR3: CASSLQGKNTEAFF; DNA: TGCGCCAGCAGCTTACAGGGTAAGAACACTGAAGCTTTCTTT
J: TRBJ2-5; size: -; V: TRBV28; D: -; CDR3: CASLQTQGGQETQYF; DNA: TGTGCCAGCCTCCAGACGCAAGGGGGTCAGGAGACCCAGTACTTC
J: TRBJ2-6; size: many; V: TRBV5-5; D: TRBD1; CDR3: CASSRTGGANVLTF; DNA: TGTGCCAGCAGCCGGACAGGCGGGGCCAACGTCCTGACTTTC
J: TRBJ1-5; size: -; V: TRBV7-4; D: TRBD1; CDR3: CASSAYNRGRKQPQHF; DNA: TGTGCCAGCAGCGCCTACAACAGGGGACGGAAGCAGCCCCAGCATTTT
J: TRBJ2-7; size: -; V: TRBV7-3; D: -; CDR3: CASSLSSLGPYEQYF; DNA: TGTGCCAGCAGCTTAAGTAGTTTGGGGCCCTACGAGCAGTACTTC
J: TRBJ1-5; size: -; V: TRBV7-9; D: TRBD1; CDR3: CASSLAGGQPNQPQHF; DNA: TGTGCCAGCAGCTTAGCGGGGGGACAGCCGAACCAGCCCCAGCATTTT
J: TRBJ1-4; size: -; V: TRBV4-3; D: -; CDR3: CASSQRTPTTAEEKLFF; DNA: TGCGCCAGCAGCCAACGCACTCCGACAACCGCTGAGGAAAAACTGTTTTTT
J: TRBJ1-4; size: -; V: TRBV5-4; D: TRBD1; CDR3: CASSQGTDTTPRGKLFF; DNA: TGTGCCAGCAGCCAAGGGACAGACACCACACCGAGGGGAAAACTGTTTTTT
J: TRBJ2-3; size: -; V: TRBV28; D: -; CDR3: CASSPQEGYTDTQYF; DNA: TGTGCCAGCAGTCCCCAAGAGGGTTACACAGATACGCAGTATTTT
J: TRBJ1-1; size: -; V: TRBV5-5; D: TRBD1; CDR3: CASSGQVRGYTEAFF; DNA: TGTGCCAGCAGCGGACAGGTGCGAGGGTACACTGAAGCTTTCTTT
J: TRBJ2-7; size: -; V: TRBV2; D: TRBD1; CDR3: CASRRDSYEQYF; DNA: TGTGCCAGCAGAAGGGACAGCTACGAGCAGTACTTC
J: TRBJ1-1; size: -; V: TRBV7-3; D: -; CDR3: CASSLTGAGWTEAFF; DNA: TGTGCCAGCAGCTTAACGGGAGCAGGTTGGACTGAAGCTTTCTTT
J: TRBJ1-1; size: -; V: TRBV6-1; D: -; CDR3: CASSEGSPRAFF; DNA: TGTGCCAGCAGTGAGGGGAGTCCCAGAGCTTTCTTT
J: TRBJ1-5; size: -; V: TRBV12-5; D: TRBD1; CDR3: CASGLTRTGDNQPQHF; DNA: TGTGCTAGTGGTTTGACCCGGACAGGGGACAATCAGCCCCAGCATTTT
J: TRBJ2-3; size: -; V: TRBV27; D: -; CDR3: CASSLAGYTDTQYF; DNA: TGTGCCAGCAGTTTAGCGGGGTACACAGATACGCAGTATTTT
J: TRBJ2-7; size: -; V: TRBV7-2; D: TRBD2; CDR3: CASSFAGTSDYEQYF; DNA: TGTGCCAGCAGCTTCGCCGGGACTAGCGACTACGAGCAGTACTTC
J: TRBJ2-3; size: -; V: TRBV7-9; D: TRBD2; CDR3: CASSSGTSGSGTDTQYF; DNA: TGTGCCAGCAGTTCCGGGACTAGCGGGAGTGGCACAGATACGCAGTATTTT
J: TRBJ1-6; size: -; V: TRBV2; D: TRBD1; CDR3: CATNPGGVSPLHF; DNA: TGTGCCACCAACCCAGGGGGCGTTTCACCCCTCCACTTT
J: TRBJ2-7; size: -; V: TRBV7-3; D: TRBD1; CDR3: CASSADRAHEQYF; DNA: TGTGCCAGCAGCGCGGACAGGGCCCACGAGCAGTACTTC
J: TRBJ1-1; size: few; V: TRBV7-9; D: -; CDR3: CASSLALATTEAFF; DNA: TGTGCCAGCAGCTTAGCTTTGGCAACCACTGAAGCTTTCTTT
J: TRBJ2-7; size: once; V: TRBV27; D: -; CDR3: CASSPRDTRSGEQYF; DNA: TGTGCCAGCAGTCCCCGGGACACCCGGTCGGGCGAGCAGTACTTC
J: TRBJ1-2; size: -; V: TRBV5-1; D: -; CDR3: CASSLGVYGYTF; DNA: TGCGCCAGCAGCTTGGGAGTTTATGGCTACACCTTC
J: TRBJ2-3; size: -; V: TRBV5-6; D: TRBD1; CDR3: CASSLRTGTDTQYF; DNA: TGTGCCAGCAGCTTGCGGACAGGGACAGATACGCAGTATTTT
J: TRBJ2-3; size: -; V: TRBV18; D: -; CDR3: CASSPKTLTDTQYF; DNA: TGTGCCAGCTCACCAAAGACTCTCACAGATACGCAGTATTTT
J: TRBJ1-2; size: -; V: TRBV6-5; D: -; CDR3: CASSYSTGDYYGYTF; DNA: TGTGCCAGCAGTTATTCGACAGGCGACTACTATGGCTACACCTTC
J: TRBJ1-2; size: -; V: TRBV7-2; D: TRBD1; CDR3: CASSLTTTGGYGYTF; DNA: TGTGCCAGCAGCTTAACGACTACAGGGGGCTATGGCTACACCTTC
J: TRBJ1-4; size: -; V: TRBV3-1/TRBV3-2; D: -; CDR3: CASSRRGVNEKLFF; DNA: TGTGCCAGCAGCCGTCGGGGGGTTAACGAAAAACTGTTTTTT
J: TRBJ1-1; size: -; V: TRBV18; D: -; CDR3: CASSPNAGGTGNTEAFF; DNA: TGTGCCAGCTCACCAAATGCGGGCGGGACGGGGAACACTGAAGCTTTCTTT
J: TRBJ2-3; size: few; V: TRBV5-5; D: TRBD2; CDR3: CASTSAGVGDTQYF; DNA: TGTGCCAGCACCTCTGCGGGAGTTGGAGATACGCAGTATTTT
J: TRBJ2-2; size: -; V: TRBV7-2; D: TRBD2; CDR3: CASTNKPGLAGYTGELFF; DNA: TGTGCCAGCACCAATAAACCGGGACTAGCGGGATACACCGGGGAGCTGTTTTTT
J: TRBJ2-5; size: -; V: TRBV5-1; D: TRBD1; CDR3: CASSRGQGVETQYF; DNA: TGCGCCAGCAGCCGTGGACAGGGAGTGGAGACCCAGTACTTC
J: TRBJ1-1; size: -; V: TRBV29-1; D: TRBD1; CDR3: CSVGDRVTEAFF; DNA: TGCAGCGTAGGAGACAGGGTCACTGAAGCTTTCTTT
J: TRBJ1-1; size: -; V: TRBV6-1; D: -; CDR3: CASSEASPPLGGEAFF; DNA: TGTGCCAGCAGTGAAGCGTCTCCCCCGTTGGGGGGAGAAGCTTTCTTT
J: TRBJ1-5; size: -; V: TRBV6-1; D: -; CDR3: CASSEYGRRNQPQHF; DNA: TGTGCCAGCAGTGAATACGGCAGGCGTAATCAGCCCCAGCATTTT
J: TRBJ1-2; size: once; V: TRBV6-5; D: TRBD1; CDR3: CASSYTGQSNYGYTF; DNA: TGTGCCAGCAGTTACACGGGACAGAGTAACTATGGCTACACCTTC
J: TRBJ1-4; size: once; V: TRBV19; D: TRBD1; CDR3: CASEPGTGTEKLFF; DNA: TGTGCCAGTGAACCCGGGACAGGGACTGAAAAACTGTTTTTT
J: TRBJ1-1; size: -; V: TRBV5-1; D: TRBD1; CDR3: CASSLRSGGYTEAFF; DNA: TGCGCCAGCAGCTTGAGGTCAGGGGGGTACACTGAAGCTTTCTTT
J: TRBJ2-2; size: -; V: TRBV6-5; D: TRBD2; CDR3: CASSYWSGGSTGELFF; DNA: TGTGCCAGCAGTTACTGGTCCGGGGGGTCCACCGGGGAGCTGTTTTTT
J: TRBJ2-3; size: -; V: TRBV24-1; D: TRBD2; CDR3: CATSDPGGVTDTQYF; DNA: TGTGCCACCAGTGACCCCGGGGGGGTGACAGATACGCAGTATTTT
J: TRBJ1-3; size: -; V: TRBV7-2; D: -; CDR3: CASSVLRSGNTIYF; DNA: TGTGCCAGCAGCGTACTCAGGTCTGGAAACACCATATATTTT
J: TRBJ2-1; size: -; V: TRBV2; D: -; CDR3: CASSVIEGSYNEQFF; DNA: TGTGCCAGCAGTGTGATCGAGGGCTCCTACAATGAGCAGTTCTTC
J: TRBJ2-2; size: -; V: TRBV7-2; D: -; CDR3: CASNSGPNTGELFF; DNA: TGTGCCAGCAATAGCGGTCCGAACACCGGGGAGCTGTTTTTT
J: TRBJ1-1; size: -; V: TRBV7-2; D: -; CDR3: CASSLVSGVLQGLTEAFF; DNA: TGTGCCAGCAGCTTAGTCTCCGGGGTCCTCCAGGGGCTGACTGAAGCTTTCTTT
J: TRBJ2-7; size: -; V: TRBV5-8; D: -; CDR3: CASSLERTLVYEQYF; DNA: TGTGCCAGCAGCTTGGAACGGACTCTCGTCTACGAGCAGTACTTC
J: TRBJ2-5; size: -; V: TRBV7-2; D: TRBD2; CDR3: CASSFRTSGQETQYF; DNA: TGTGCCAGCAGCTTCAGGACTAGCGGCCAAGAGACCCAGTACTTC
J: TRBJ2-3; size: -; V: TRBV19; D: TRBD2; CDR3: CASIAGGRGTDTQYF; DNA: TGTGCCAGTATAGCGGGAGGGCGGGGCACAGATACGCAGTATTTT
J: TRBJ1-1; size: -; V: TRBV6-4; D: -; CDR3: CASSDSNRNTEAFF; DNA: TGTGCCAGCAGTGACTCGAACAGGAACACTGAAGCTTTCTTT
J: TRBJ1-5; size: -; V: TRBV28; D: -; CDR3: CASQDSNFNQPQHF; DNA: TGTGCCAGCCAAGACAGTAACTTCAATCAGCCCCAGCATTTT
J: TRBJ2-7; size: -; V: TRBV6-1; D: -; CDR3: CASSEEPLFGYEQYF; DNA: TGTGCCAGCAGTGAAGAGCCCCTTTTCGGGTACGAGCAGTACTTC